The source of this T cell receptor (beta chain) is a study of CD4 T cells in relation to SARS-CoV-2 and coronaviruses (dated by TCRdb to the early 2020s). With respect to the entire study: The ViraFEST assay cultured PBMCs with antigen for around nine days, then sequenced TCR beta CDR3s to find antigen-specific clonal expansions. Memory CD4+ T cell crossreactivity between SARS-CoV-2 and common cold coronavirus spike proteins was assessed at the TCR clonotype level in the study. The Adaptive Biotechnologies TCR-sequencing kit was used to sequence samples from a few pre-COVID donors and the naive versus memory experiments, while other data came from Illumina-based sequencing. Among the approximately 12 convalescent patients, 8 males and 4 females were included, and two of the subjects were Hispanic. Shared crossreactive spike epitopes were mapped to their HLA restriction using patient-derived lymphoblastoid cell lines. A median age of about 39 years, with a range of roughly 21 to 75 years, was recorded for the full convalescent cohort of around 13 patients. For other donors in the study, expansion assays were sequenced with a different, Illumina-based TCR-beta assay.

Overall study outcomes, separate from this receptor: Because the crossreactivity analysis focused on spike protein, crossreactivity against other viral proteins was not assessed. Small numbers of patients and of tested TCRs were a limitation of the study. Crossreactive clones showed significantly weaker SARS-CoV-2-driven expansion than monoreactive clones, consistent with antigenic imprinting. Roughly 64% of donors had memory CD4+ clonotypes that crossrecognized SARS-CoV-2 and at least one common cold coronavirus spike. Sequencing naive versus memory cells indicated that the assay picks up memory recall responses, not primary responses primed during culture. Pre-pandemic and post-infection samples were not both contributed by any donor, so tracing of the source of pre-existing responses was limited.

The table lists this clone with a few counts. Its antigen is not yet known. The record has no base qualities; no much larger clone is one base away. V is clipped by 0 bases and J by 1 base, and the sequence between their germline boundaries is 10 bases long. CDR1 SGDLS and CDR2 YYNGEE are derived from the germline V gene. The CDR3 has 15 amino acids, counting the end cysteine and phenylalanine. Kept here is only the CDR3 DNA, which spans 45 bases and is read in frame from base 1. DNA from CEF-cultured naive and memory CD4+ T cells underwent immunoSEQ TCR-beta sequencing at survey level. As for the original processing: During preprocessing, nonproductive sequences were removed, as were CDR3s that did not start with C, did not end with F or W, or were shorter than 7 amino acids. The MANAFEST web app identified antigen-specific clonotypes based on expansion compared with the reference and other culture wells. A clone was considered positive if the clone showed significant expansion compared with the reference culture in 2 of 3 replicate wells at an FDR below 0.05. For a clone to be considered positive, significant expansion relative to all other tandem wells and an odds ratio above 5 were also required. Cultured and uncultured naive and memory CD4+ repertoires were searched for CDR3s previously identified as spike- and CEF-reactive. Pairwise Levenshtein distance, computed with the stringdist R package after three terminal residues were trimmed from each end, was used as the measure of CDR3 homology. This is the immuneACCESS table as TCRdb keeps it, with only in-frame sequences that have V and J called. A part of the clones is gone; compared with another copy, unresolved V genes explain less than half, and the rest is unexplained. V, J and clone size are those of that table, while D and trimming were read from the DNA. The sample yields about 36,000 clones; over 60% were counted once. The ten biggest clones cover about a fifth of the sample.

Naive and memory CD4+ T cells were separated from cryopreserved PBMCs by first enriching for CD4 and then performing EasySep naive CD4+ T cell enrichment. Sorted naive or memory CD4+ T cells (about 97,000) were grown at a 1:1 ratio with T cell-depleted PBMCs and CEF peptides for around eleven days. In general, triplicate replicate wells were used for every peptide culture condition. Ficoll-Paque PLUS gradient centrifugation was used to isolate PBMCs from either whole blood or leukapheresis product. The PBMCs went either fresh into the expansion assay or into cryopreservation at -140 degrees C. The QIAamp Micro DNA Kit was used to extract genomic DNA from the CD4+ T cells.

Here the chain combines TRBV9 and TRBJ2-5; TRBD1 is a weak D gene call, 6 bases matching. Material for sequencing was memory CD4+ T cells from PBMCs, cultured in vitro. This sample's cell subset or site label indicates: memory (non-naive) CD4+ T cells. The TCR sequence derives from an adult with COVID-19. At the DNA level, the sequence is TGTGCCAGCAGCGTAGCTCCGGACAGCCAAGAGACCCAGTACTTC. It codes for CASSVAPDSQETQYF.